This T cell receptor beta chain was profiled in a study of CD8+ T cells in alopecia areata. RNA, once extracted, was reverse transcribed into cDNA for use as the sequencing template. TCRdb's copy holds only in-frame clones and misses some; the assay was immunoSEQ multiplex PCR. The table has some 110,000 clones, about 60% seen once. The CDR3 runs to 13 residues. CDR1 and CDR2 from the germline V gene are MNHEY and SMNVEV (reference sequence). Trimming took off 7 bases at V and 1 base at J, with 10 bases between the two ends. This sequence was found in a human donor in good health. The sequencing input was CD4+ T cells sorted from blood. The chain recombines TRBV27 with TRBJ1-1; the D is unclear. DNA of the CDR3: TGTGCCAGCAAGGGAATCCAGAACACTGAAGCTTTCTTT. Protein product: CASKGIQNTEAFF.